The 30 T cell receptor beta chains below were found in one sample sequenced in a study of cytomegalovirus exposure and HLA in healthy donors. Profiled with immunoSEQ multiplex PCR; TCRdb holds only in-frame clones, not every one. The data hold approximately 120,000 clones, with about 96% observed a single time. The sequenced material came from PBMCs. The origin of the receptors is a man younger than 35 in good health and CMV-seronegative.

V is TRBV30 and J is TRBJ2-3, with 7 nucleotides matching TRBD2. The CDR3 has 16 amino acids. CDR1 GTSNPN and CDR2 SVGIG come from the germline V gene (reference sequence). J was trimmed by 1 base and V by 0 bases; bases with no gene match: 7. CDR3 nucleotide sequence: TGTGCCTGGAGTGTACCTGGCGGGAGTCGCACAGATACGCAGTATTTT. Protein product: CAWSVPGGSRTDTQYF. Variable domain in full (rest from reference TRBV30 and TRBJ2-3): SQTIHQWPATLVQPVGSPLSLECTVEGTSNPNLYWYRQAAGRGLQLLFYSVGIGQISSEVPQNLSASRPQDRQFILSSKKLLLSDSGFYLCAWSVPGGSRTDTQYFGPGTRLTVL.

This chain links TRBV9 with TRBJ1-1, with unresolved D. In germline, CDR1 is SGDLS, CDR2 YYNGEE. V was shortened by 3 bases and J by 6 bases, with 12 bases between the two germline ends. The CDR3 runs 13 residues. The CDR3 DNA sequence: TGTGCCAGCAGCGAACACTACCGGGCTGAAGCTTTCTTT. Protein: CASSEHYRAEAFF.

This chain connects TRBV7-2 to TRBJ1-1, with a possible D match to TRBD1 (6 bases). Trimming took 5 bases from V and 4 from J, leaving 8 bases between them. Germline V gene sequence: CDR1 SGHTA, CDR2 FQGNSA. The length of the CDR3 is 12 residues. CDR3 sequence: CASSQGGTEAFF. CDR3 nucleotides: TGTGCCAGCAGCCAAGGGGGCACTGAAGCTTTCTTT.

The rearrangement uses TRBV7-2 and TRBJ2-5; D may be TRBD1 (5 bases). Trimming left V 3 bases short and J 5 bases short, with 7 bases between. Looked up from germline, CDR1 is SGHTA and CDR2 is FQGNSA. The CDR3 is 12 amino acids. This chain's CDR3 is CASSFQGETQYF. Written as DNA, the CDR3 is TGTGCCAGCAGCTTCCAGGGTGAGACCCAGTACTTC.

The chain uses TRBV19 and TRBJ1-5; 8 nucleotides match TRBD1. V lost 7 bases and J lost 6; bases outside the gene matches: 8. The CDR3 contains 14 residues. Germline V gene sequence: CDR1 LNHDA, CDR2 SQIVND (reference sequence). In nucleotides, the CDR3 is TGTGCCAGTAAAGGGACAGGTGGTGTTCAGCCCCAGCATTTT. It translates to CASKGTGGVQPQHF.

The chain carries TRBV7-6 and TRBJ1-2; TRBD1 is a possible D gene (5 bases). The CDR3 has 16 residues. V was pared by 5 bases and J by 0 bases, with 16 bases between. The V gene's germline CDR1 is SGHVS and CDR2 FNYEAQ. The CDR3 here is CASSLSGGIANYGYTF. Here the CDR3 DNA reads TGTGCCAGCAGCCTAAGCGGGGGAATAGCTAACTATGGCTACACCTTC. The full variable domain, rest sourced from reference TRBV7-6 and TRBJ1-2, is GAGVSQSPRYKVTKRGQDVALRCDPISGHVSLYWYRQALGQGPEFLTYFNYEAQQDKSGLPNDRFSAERPEGSISTLTIQRTEQRDSAMYRCASSLSGGIANYGYTFGSGTRLTVV.

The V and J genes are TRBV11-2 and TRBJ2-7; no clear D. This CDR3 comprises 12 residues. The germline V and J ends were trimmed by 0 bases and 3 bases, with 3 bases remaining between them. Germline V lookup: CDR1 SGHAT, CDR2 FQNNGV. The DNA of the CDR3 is TGTGCCAGCAGCTTAGACGGCTACGAGCAGTACTTC. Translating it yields CASSLDGYEQYF.

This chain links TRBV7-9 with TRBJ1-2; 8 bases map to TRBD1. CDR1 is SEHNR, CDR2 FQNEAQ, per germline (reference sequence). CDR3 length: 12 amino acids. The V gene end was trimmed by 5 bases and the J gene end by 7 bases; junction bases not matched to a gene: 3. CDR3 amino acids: CASSPGQGGYTF. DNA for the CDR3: TGTGCCAGCAGCCCTGGACAGGGTGGCTACACCTTC.

In nucleotides, the CDR3 is TGTGCCAGCAGCTTGGGGACAGGGTTCACTGAAGCTTTCTTT. Protein: CASSLGTGFTEAFF. The gene calls are TRBV7-9 and TRBJ1-1; 9 bases align to TRBD1. The CDR3 spans 14 residues. The germline V gene has CDR1 SEHNR and CDR2 FQNEAQ (reference sequence). The V segment lost 3 bases and the J segment 4 bases; nucleotides outside the gene matches: 3.

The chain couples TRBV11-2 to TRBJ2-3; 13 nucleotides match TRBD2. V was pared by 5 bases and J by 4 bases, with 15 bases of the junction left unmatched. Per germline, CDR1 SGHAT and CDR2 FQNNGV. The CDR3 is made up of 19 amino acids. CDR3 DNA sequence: TGTGCCAGCAGCCCTATAGGCGGGACTAGCGGGATTGCGGCAGATACGCAGTATTTT. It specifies CASSPIGGTSGIAADTQYF.

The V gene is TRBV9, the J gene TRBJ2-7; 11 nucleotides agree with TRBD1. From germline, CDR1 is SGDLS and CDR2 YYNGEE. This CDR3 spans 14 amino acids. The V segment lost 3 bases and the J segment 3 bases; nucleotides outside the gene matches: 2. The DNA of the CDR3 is TGTGCCAGCAGCGGGGGGACAGGGGGCTACGAGCAGTACTTC. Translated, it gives CASSGGTGGYEQYF.

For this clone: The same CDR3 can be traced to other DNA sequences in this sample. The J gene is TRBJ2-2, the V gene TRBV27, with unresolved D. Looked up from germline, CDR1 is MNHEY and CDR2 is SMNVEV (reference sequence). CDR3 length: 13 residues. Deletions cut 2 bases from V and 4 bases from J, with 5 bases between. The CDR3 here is CASSLRGTGELFF. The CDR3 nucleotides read TGTGCCAGCAGTTTACGCGGCACCGGGGAGCTGTTTTTT.

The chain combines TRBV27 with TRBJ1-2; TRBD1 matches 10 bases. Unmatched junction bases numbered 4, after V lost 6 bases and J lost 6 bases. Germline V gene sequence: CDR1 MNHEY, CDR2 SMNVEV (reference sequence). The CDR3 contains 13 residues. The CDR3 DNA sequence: TGTGCCAGCAGCTTCGGGACAGGGGATGGCTACACCTTC. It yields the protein CASSFGTGDGYTF.

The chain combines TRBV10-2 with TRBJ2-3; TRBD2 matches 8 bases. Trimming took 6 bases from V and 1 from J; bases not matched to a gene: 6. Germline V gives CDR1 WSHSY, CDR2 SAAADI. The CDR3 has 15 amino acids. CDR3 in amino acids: CASRASGSGTDTQYF. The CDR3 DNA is TGCGCCAGCAGAGCCAGCGGGAGCGGCACAGATACGCAGTATTTT.

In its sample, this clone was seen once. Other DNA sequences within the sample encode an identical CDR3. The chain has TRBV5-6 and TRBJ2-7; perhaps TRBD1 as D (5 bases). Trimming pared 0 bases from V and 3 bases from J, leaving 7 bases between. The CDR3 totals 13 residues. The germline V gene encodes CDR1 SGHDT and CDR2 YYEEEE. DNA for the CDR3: TGTGCCAGCAGCTTGGGACAGAGCTACGAGCAGTACTTC. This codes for CASSLGQSYEQYF. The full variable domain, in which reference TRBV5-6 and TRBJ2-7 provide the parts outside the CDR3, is DAGVTQSPTHLIKTRGQQVTLRCSPKSGHDTVSWYQQALGQGPQFIFQYYEEEERQRGNFPDRFSGHQFPNYSSELNVNALLLGDSALYLCASSLGQSYEQYFGPGTRLTVT.

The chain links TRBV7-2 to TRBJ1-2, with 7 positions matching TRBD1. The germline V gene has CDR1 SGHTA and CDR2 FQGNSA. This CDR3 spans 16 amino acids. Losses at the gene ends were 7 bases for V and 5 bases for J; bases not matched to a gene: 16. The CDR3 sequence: CASIDRDQGREYGYTF. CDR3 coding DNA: TGTGCCAGCATCGACAGGGACCAGGGACGGGAGTATGGCTACACCTTC.

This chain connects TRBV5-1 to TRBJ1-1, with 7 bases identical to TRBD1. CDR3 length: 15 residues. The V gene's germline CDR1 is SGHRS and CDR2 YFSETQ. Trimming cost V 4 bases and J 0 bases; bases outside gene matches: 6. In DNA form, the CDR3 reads TGCGCCAGCAGCACGGTAGGGGGCTTGAACACTGAAGCTTTCTTT. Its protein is CASSTVGGLNTEAFF.

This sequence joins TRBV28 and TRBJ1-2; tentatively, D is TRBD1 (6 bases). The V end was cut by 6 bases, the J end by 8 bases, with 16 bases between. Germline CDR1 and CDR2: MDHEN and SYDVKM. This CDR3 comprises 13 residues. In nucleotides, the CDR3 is TGTGCCAGCAGACCCGACAGGATTTACGGCTACACCTTC. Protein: CASRPDRIYGYTF.

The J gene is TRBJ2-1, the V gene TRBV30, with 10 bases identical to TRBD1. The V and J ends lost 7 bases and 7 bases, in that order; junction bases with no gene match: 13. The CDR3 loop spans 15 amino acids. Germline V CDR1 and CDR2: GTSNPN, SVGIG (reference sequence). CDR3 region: CASRARDRGQNEQFF. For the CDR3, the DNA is TGTGCCTCCAGAGCCCGGGACAGGGGTCAAAATGAGCAGTTCTTC. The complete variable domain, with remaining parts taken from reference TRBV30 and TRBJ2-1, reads SQTIHQWPATLVQPVGSPLSLECTVEGTSNPNLYWYRQAAGRGLQLLFYSVGIGQISSEVPQNLSASRPQDRQFILSSKKLLLSDSGFYLCASRARDRGQNEQFFGPGTRLTVL.

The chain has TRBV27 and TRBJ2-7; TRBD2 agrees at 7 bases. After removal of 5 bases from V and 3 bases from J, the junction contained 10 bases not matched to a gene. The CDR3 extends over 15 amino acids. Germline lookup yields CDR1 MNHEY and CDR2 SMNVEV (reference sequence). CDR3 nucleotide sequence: TGTGCCAGCAGTCCCCAGCGGGGCGGCATCTACGAGCAGTACTTC. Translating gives CASSPQRGGIYEQYF.

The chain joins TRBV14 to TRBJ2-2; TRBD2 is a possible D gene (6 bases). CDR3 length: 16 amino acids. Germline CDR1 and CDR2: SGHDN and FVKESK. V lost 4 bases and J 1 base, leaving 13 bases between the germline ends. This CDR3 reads CASSRRRAGNTGELFF. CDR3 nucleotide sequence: TGTGCCAGCAGCCGCCGTAGAGCGGGGAACACCGGGGAGCTGTTTTTT.

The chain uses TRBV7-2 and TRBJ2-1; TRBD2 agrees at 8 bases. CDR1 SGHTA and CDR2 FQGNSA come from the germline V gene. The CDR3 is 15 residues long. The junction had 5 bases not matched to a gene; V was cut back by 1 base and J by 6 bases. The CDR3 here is CASSLVVREANEQFF. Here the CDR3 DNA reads TGTGCCAGCAGCTTAGTGGTGCGGGAGGCCAATGAGCAGTTCTTC.

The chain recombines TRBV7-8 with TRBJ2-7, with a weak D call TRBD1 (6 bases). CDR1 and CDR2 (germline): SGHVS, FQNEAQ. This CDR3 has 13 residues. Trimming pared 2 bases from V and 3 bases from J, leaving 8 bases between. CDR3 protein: CASSLRTVYEQYF. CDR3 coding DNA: TGTGCCAGCAGCTTACGGACAGTCTACGAGCAGTACTTC.

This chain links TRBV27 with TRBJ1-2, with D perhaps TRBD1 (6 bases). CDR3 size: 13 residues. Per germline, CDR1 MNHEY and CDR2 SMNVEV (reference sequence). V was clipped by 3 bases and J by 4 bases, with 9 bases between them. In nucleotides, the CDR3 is TGTGCCAGCAGTTTTCTGGACAGCTATGGCTACACCTTC. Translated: CASSFLDSYGYTF.

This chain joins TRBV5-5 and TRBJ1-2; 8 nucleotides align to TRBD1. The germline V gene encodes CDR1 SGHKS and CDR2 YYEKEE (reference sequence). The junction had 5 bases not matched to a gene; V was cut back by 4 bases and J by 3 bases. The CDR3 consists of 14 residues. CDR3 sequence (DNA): TGTGCCAGCAGCCTCGAACAGGGGGACTATGGCTACACCTTC. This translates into CASSLEQGDYGYTF.

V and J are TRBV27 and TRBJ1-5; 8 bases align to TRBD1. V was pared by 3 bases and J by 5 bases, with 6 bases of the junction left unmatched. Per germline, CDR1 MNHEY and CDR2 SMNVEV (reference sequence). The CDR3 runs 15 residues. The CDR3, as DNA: TGTGCCAGCAGTTTCGGCGACAGGGGAGATCAGCCCCAGCATTTT. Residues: CASSFGDRGDQPQHF.

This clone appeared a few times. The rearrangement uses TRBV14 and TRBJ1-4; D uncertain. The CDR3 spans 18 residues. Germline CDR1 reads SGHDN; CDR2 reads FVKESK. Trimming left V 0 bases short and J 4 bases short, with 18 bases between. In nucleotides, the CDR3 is TGTGCCAGCAGCCAAGAGTCCCACAACTCCCGGAGTAATGAAAAACTGTTTTTT. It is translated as CASSQESHNSRSNEKLFF.

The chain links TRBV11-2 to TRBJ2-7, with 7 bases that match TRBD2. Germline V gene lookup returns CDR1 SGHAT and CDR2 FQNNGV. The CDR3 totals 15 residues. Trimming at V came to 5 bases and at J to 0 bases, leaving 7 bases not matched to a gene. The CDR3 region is CASSPISGASYEQYF. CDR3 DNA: TGTGCCAGCAGCCCTATCAGCGGGGCCTCCTACGAGCAGTACTTC.

DNA for the CDR3: TGTGCCAGTAGTATGTCGGGGGGCGCGGGGGAGCAGTACTTC. It encodes CASSMSGGAGEQYF. The V and J genes are TRBV19 and TRBJ2-7; a weak D match, TRBD2 (7 bases). The CDR3 is made up of 14 amino acids. The V end lost 3 bases, the J end lost 7 bases, and 16 bases lay between the germline ends. Germline V gives CDR1 LNHDA, CDR2 SQIVND (reference sequence).

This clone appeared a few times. The CDR3 spells CSVELQGRNEKLFF. CDR3 in DNA: TGCAGCGTTGAGTTACAGGGGCGGAATGAAAAACTGTTTTTT. J is TRBJ1-4 and V is TRBV29-1; TRBD1 matches at 7 bases. Germline assignment: CDR1 SQVTM and CDR2 ANQGSEA. V trimming: 3 bases; J trimming: 5 bases; junction bases outside the gene matches: 6. The CDR3 runs to 14 residues. Full variable domain (missing parts from reference TRBV29-1 and TRBJ1-4): SAVISQKPSRDICQRGTSLTIQCQVDSQVTMMFWYRQQPGQSLTLIATANQGSEATYESGFVIDKFPISRPNLTFSTLTVSNMSPEDSSIYLCSVELQGRNEKLFFGSGTQLSVL.